The clone carrying this TCR beta chain was counted ten times or more. The antigen remains unidentified. TCRdb re-called the 5' RACE reads through MiXCR, storing one row per CDR3 protein. This table has 90,000 to 120,000 distinct CDR3 sequences, around 10% appearing once. This sample is part of a study of early T cells in non-severe SARS-CoV-2 infection. General study findings and limits: Matching with VDJdb favored anti-spike CD8 responses (missing private and CD4 specificities).

The TCR comes from an adult who was a healthcare worker with PCR-confirmed SARS-CoV-2 infection or an uninfected control (not recorded which). Material for sequencing was whole blood.

This chain's CDR3 is CASRRLAGGSVYEQYF. Written as DNA, the CDR3 is TGTGCCAGCAGAAGACTAGCGGGAGGGTCTGTATACGAGCAGTACTTC. The chain recombines TRBV27 with TRBJ2-7, with 14 bases fitting TRBD2. The germline CDR1 and CDR2 sequences are MNHEY and SMNVEV (reference sequence). J lost 4 bases, V lost 6 bases, and 8 bases had no gene match. CDR3 size: 16 residues.